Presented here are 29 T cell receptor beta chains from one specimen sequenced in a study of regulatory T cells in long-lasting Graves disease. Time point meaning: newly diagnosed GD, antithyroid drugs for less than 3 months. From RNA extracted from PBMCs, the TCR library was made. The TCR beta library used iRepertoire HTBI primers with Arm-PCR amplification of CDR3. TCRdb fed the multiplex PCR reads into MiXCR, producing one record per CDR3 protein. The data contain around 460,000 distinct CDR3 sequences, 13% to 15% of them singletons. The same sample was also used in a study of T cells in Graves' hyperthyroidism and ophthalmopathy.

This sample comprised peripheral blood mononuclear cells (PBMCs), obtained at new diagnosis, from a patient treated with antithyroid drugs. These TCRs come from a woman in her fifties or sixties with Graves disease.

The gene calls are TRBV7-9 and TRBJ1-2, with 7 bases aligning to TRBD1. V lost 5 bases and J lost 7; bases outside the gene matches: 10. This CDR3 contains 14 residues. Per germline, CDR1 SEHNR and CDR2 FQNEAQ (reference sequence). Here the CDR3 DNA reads TGTGCCAGCAGCCACGACAGGGCAGTTGGTGGCTACACCTTC. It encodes CASSHDRAVGGYTF.

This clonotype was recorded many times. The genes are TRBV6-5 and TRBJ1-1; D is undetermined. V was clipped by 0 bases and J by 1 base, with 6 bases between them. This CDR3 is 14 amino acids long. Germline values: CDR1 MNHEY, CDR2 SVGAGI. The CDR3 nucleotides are TGTGCCAGCAGTTACTCACAAGCGAACACTGAAGCTTTCTTT. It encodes CASSYSQANTEAFF.

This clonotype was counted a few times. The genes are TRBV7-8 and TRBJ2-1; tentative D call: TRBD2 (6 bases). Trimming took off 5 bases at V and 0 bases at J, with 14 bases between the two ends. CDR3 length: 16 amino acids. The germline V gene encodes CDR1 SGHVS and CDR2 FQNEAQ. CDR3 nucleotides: TGTGCCAGCAGCCCTACCCGACTAGTCTCCTACAATGAGCAGTTCTTC. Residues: CASSPTRLVSYNEQFF.

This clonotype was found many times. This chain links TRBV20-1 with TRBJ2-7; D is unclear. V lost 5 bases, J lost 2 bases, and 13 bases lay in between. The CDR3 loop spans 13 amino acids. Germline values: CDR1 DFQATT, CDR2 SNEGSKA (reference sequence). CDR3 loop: CSAQSTNTYEQYF. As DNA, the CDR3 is TGCAGTGCTCAGTCAACTAACACCTACGAGCAGTACTTC.

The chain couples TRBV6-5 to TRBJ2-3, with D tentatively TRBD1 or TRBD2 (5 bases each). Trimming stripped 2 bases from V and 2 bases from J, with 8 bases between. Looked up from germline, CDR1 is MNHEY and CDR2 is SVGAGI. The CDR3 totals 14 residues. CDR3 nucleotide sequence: TGTGCCAGCAGTTACCGGGACCACACAGATACGCAGTATTTT. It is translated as CASSYRDHTDTQYF.

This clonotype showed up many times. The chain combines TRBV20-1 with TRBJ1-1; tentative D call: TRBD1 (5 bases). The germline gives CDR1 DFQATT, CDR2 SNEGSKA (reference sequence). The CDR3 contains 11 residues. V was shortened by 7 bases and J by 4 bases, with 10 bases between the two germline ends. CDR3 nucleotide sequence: TGCAGTGTCCAGGGAGTCACTGAAGCTTTCTTT. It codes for CSVQGVTEAFF.

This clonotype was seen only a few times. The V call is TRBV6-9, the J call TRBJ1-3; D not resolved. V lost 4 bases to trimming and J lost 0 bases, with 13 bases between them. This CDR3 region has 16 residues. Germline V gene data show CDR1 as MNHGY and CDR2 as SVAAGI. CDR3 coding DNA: TGTGCCAGCAGTTTCGGACCCCTCAGCTCTGGAAACACCATATATTTT. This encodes CASSFGPLSSGNTIYF.

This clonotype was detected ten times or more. Here the CDR3 DNA reads TGTGCCAGCAGTAACCAACCAAGTAACGAGCAGTACTTC. The encoded protein is CASSNQPSNEQYF. V gene TRBV2 combines with J gene TRBJ2-7; D not resolved. In germline, CDR1 is SNHLY, CDR2 FYNNEI. V was trimmed by 5 bases and J by 5 bases, leaving 13 bases between them. This CDR3 region has 13 residues.

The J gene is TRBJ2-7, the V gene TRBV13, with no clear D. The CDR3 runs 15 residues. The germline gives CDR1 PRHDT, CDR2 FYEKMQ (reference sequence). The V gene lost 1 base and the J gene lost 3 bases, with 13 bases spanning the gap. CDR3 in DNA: TGTGCCAGCAGCTTAGTTAAAAACTTACTCTACGAGCAGTACTTC. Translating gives CASSLVKNLLYEQYF.

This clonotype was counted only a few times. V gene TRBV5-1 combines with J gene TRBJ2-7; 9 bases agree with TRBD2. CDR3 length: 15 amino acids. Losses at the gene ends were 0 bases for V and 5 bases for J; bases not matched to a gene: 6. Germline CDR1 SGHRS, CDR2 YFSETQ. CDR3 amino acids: CASSLVSLAGDEQYF. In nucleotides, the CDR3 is TGCGCCAGCAGCTTGGTGTCACTAGCGGGCGACGAGCAGTACTTC.

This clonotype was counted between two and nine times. The CDR3 loop reads CASIQDRFTGELFF. The CDR3 nucleotides are TGTGCCAGTATCCAGGACAGGTTCACCGGGGAGCTGTTTTTT. The chain has TRBV19 and TRBJ2-2, with 7 bases that match TRBD1. The germline V gene encodes CDR1 LNHDA and CDR2 SQIVND (reference sequence). This CDR3 region has 14 residues. The V gene end was trimmed by 7 bases and the J gene end by 4 bases; junction bases not matched to a gene: 6.

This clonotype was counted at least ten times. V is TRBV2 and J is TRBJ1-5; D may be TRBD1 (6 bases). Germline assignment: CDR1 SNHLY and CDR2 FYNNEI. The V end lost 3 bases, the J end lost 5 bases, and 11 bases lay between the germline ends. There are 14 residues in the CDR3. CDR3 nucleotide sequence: TGTGCCAGCAGTGAGGACAGTGAGGATCAGCCCCAGCATTTT. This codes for CASSEDSEDQPQHF.

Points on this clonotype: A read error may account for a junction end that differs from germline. The CDR3 region is CSVGEGGIERFF. DNA of the CDR3: TGCAGCGTCGGGGAAGGGGGAATTGAGCGGTTCTTC. J is TRBJ2-1 and V is TRBV29-1; D is possibly TRBD1 (6 bases). Germline V gives CDR1 SQVTM, CDR2 ANQGSEA. The CDR3 runs to 12 residues.

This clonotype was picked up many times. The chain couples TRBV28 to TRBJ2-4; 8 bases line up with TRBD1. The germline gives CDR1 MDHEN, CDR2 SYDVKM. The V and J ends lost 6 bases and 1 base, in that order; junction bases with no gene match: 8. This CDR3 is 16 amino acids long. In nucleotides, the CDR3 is TGTGCCAGCAGCACCCCCCAGGGGGCGGCCAAAAACATTCAGTACTTC. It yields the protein CASSTPQGAAKNIQYF.

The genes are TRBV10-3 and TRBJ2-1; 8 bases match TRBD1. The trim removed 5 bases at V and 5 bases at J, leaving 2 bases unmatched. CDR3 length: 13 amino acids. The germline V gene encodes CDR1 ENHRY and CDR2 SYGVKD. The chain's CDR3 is CAISPGQDNEQFF. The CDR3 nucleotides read TGTGCCATCAGTCCGGGACAGGACAATGAGCAGTTCTTC.

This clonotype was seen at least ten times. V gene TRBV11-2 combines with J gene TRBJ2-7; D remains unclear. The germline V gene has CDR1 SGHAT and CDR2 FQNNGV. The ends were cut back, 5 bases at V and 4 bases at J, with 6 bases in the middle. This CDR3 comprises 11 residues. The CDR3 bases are TGTGCCAGCAGCCCCCTTTACGAGCAGTACTTC. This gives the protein CASSPLYEQYF.

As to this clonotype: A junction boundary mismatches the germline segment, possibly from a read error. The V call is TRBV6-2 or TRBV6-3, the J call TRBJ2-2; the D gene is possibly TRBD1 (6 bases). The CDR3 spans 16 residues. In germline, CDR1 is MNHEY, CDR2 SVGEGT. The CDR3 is CASSPQGFWHTGELSF. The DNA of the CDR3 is TGTGCCAGCAGTCCACAGGGATTCTGGCACACCGGGGAGCTGTCTTTT.

The CDR3 DNA reads as TGTGCCAGCAGCCGAGCTAGCGGGGGAAACACCGGGGAGCTGTTTTTT. Translation: CASSRASGGNTGELFF. The rearrangement uses TRBV9 and TRBJ2-2; 10 bases map to TRBD2. V trimming: 4 bases; J trimming: 2 bases; junction bases outside the gene matches: 5. There are 16 residues in the CDR3. Looked up from germline, CDR1 is SGDLS and CDR2 is YYNGEE.

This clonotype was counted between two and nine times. The CDR3 DNA reads TGTGCCAGCAGCCAAAACAGACAGGGACTAACCTACAATGAGCAGTTCTTC. It is translated as CASSQNRQGLTYNEQFF. The V gene is TRBV28, the J gene TRBJ2-1; possibly TRBD1 or TRBD2 for D (7 bases each). Germline-derived CDR1 and CDR2 are MDHEN and SYDVKM. V shed 6 bases and J shed 2 bases, with 20 bases lying between them. The CDR3 is 17 amino acids.

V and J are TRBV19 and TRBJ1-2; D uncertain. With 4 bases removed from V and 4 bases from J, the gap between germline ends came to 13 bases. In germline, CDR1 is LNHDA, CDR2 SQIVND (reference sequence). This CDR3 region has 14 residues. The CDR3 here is CASSTLMSFYGYTF. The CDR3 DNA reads TGTGCCAGTAGTACCCTGATGAGCTTCTATGGCTACACCTTC.

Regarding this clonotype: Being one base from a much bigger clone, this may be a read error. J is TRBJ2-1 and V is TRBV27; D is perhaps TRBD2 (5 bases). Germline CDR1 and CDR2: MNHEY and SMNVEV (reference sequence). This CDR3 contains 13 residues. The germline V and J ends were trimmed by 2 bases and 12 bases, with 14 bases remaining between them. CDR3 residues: CASSLGEASSQFF. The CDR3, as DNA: TGTGCCAGCAGTTTAGGAGAGGCTAGCTCGCAGTTCTTC.

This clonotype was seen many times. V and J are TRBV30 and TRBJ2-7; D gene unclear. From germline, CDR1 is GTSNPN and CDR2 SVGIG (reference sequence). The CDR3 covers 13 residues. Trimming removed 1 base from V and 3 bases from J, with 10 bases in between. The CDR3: CAWSDGQYYEQYF. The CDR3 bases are TGTGCCTGGAGTGACGGGCAGTACTACGAGCAGTACTTC. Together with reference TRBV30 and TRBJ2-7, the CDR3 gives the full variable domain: SQTIHQWPATLVQPVGSPLSLECTVEGTSNPNLYWYRQAAGRGLQLLFYSVGIGQISSEVPQNLSASRPQDRQFILSSKKLLLSDSGFYLCAWSDGQYYEQYFGPGTRLTVT.

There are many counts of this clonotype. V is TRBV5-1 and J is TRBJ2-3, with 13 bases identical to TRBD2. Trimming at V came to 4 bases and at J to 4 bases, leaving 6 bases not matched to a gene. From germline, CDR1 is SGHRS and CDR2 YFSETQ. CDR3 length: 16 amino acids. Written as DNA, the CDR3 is TGCGCCAGCAGCCCACCACTAGCGGGAGGGCCAGATACGCAGTATTTT. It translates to CASSPPLAGGPDTQYF. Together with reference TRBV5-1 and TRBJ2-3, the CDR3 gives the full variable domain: KAGVTQTPRYLIKTRGQQVTLSCSPISGHRSVSWYQQTPGQGLQFLFEYFSETQRNKGNFPGRFSGRQFSNSRSEMNVSTLELGDSALYLCASSPPLAGGPDTQYFGPGTRLTVL.

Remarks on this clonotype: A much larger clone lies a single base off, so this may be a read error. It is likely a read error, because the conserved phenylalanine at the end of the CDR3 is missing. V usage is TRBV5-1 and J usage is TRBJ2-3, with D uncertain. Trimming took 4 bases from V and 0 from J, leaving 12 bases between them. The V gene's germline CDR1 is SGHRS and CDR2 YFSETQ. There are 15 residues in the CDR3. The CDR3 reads CASSLLLTSTDTQYY. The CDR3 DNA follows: TGCGCCAGCAGCCTACTCCTGACTAGCACAGATACGCAGTATTAT.

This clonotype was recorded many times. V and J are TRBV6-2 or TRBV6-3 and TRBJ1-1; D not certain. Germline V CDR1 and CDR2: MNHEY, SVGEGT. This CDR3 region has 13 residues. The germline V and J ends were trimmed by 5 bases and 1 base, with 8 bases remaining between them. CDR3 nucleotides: TGTGCCAGCAGTGTCTCGGGGAACACTGAAGCTTTCTTT. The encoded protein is CASSVSGNTEAFF.

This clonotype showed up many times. The CDR3 DNA reads TGTGCCAGCAGTTTAGGGGGCACTAACTATGGCTACACCTTC. Its protein product is CASSLGGTNYGYTF. The chain uses TRBV6-2 or TRBV6-3 and TRBJ1-2, with 7 nucleotides matching TRBD1. J lost 0 bases, V lost 4 bases, and 2 bases had no gene match. Germline CDR1 reads MNHEY; CDR2 reads SVGEGT. CDR3 size: 14 residues.

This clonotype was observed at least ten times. For the CDR3, the DNA is TGTGCCACCAGACCGGGCCCCAGGAACACTGAAGCTTTCTTT. This sequence encodes CATRPGPRNTEAFF. The J gene is TRBJ1-1, the V gene TRBV24-1; D gene unclear. CDR1 KGHDR and CDR2 SFDVKD come from the germline V gene. Trimming left V 7 bases short and J 1 base short, with 12 bases between. The CDR3 is 14 amino acids.

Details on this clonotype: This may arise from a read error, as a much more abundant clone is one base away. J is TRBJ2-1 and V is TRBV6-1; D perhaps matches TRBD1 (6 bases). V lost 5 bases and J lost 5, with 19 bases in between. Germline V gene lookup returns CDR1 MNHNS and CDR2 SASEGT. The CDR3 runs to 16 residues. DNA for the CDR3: TGTGCCAGCAGTCCCCGACAGGCTTTAGGGGACAATGAGCAGTTCTTC. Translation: CASSPRQALGDNEQFF.

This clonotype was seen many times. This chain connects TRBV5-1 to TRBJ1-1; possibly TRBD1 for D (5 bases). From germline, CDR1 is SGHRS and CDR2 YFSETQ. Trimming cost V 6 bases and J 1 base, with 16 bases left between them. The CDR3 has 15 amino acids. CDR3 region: CASMVGQVPNTEAFF. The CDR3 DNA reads TGCGCCAGCATGGTGGGGCAGGTTCCGAACACTGAAGCTTTCTTT. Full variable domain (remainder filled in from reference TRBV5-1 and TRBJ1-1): KAGVTQTPRYLIKTRGQQVTLSCSPISGHRSVSWYQQTPGQGLQFLFEYFSETQRNKGNFPGRFSGRQFSNSRSEMNVSTLELGDSALYLCASMVGQVPNTEAFFGQGTRLTVV.